This section outlines one T cell receptor beta chain sequence together with its context. There is no known antigen for this receptor. Base qualities are not recorded, but no much larger clone differs from it by a single base. Library preparation employed the immunoSEQ multiplex PCR assay. A mixture of 60 forward primers for TCR Vbeta segments and 13 reverse primers for TCR Jbeta segments was used in the multiplex PCR. The CDR3 region of rearranged TCR beta genes was amplified from genomic DNA with a multiplex PCR assay. The Illumina HiSeq System was used to sequence the amplified TCR beta libraries as 87-base-pair reads. Turning to the authors' computational methods: Across the 500 to 700 repertoires, a later analysis counted 78 million or so unique TCR beta chains, approximately 10 million of which were shared by at least two donors. Raw reads were error-corrected and collapsed into unique sequences with a nearest-neighbor algorithm that merged closely related sequences to remove PCR and sequencing errors. CDR3 sequences were aligned to IMGT reference sequences to assign V, D and J gene segments. Each retained sequence needed at least a six-nucleotide match to both a V gene segment and a J gene segment. Rearrangements were classified as productive when the CDR3 lacked stop codons and remained in frame with V and J, and all other rearrangements were classified as non-productive. CDR3 was defined by IMGT convention, running from the second conserved V-encoded cysteine to the conserved J-encoded phenylalanine. The earlier analysis of 500 to 650 of the donors excluded any sequence lacking an unambiguous match to a single V gene segment. An earlier analysis of about 590 of the donors classified V segments as functional when productive rearrangements were above 56.7% and as segregating when the standard deviation between donors was above 5%. To diagnose cytomegalovirus status from the catalog of TCR beta chain sequences, a statistical classification framework was built. In a later analysis, V and J genes were assigned by comparing TCR nucleotide sequences against IMGT/GENE-DB human TR gene sequences. In a later analysis, CDR3 sequences and most-parsimonious VDJ recombination scenarios were assigned using the TCRdist pipeline. In a later analysis, every TCR beta chain was defined by the combination of its CDR3 amino acid sequence and its V-gene family, and reads without a unique V-gene family were dropped. A later analysis removed roughly 590 highly shared, low-generation-probability nucleotide sequences to deal with suspected cross-contamination and a sequencing artifact. In a later analysis, a clonal expansion index was calculated for each public chain from normalized within-repertoire ranks of inferred template counts. In a later analysis, generation probabilities were computed using a VDJ recombination model fitted to out-of-frame rearrangements, and the results were checked against IGoR. Hypergeometric tests were used in a later analysis to score TCR-TCR, TCR-HLA and TCR-CMV co-occurrence, with a repertoire-size bias correction applied to the TCR pairs. In a later analysis, false discovery rates were estimated by permuting HLA or CMV assignments 20 times. In a later analysis, co-occurring TCRs were grouped using DBSCAN, and TCRdist sequence similarity was added for clustering within HLA-allele-positive subsets. For co-occurrence clustering, repertoires with fewer than 30,000 or more than 120,000 public chains were excluded, along with four or five repertoires with anomalous nucleotide sharing. TCRdb retrieved this table from immuneACCESS and kept in-frame rearrangements only. Not all clones are present; in checked studies, unresolved V genes account for under half, and no reason is known for the remainder. That table is the source of V, J and clone size, and D and trimming were worked out from the DNA. The sample data list about 210,000 clones, and more than 75% of these were observed just once. Together, the top ten hold around 3.6% of the sample.

The cohort comprised around 700 healthy bone marrow donors. At the time of sampling, all cohort members were nominally healthy, though unrecorded immune exposures were likely present. The donor tested CMV seropositive and was one of the 289 seropositive cohort members. A peripheral blood sample was collected from each donor, and TCR beta sequencing was performed on peripheral blood mononuclear cells. Genomic DNA was extracted from the blood cell samples with the Qiagen DNeasy Blood Extraction Kit. These data belong to a study of cytomegalovirus exposure and HLA in healthy donors (dated by TCRdb to 2015 to 2018). General notes on the study: According to an earlier analysis of 587 of the donors, 200 million or so T cells yielded 117 million unique TCR beta sequences and roughly 280 Gb of sequence data. An early release covering roughly 640 HLA-typed donors comprised 250 to 350 gigabases of sequencing data and around 86 million unique TCR sequences. Among the roughly 410 genotyped donors, about 83% belonged to the genetic ancestry cluster associated with self-reported Caucasian donors. The aim of the study was to test whether cataloging public T cell receptors could identify signatures of past pathogen exposure. The study used immunosequencing to profile the T cell repertoires of 666 subjects and linked those repertoires to cytomegalovirus serostatus. Along with the approximately 700-subject first cohort, a separate validation cohort of over a hundred different subjects was used. To predict cytomegalovirus infection status, the study brought together high-throughput TCR immunosequencing, statistical association of individual TCRs with disease status, and machine learning. In a later analysis, previously published TCR beta repertoires from about 670 donors were re-analyzed and high-resolution HLA genotyping was added so that TCR occurrence patterns could be studied. Rather than using new phenotypic data, the later analysis identified candidate immune exposures from TCR beta sequences and from how often those sequences occurred across donors. To decide whether each TCR beta V gene segment behaved as functional or pseudogenic, an earlier analysis of approximately 620 of the donors relied on high-throughput TCR beta sequencing. Donor age, sex, ethnicity and CMV serostatus were compiled together with the repertoire data. Genome-wide SNP genotypes for about three fifths of the roughly 700 donors were used in a later genetic analysis, which treated that subset as a discovery cohort. Every discovery cohort repertoire had been produced on one sequencing platform. Class I and class II HLA loci were covered by the typing at four-digit resolution. Typing coverage varied by locus: about 620-630 donors for A, B, C, DRB1 and DQB1; 522 for DQA1; 600 to 610 for DPA1; approximately 490 for DPB1. A handful of DR-DQ haplotypes were handled as single units for association and clustering because linkage in the cohort was strong. On average, around 240,000 unique TCR beta nucleotide sequences were sequenced per donor among more than 350 genotyped donors of the cohort, with around 19% of those sequences being non-productive. Study-level results and caveats: The 87-base-pair reads could not distinguish some IMGT-functional V segments, including TRBV6-2 and TRBV6-3, so those segments were excluded. Compared with equally common non-associated chains, HLA-associated TCR beta chains in a later analysis were more clonally expanded and had lower generation probabilities. An earlier analysis of approximately 570 of the donors showed that most TCR beta V segments appeared in productive rearrangements either about 87% or about 30% of the time, which broadly matched IMGT annotations. In a later analysis, around 17,000 TCR beta sequences were associated with specific HLA alleles at a false discovery rate of 0.05. In both the original and validation cohorts, the classifier was reported to diagnose cytomegalovirus status with high specificity and sensitivity. A total of roughly 160 TCR beta chains were listed by the study as associated with cytomegalovirus. According to a later analysis, TCR association rates differed among HLA loci, with DRB1 alleles showing the most associated TCRs and HLA-C alleles showing the fewest. V-gene and J-gene trimming of TCR beta chains was associated with a missense DCLRE1C variant in a later genetic analysis, and the association was replicated in an independent cohort. In a later analysis, most CMV-associated TCR beta chains were found to appear HLA-restricted, with HLA associations seemingly driven largely by CMV exposure. When HLA alleles, especially DR and DQ, strongly co-occurred, attributing TCR associations to individual alleles was difficult. In vitro tests confirmed that a few of the cytomegalovirus-associated TCR beta chains recognize cytomegalovirus antigens. Because HLA typing was unavailable for some donors at each locus, only the typed subset was used in association tests. The cohort was sequenced for TCR beta chains only, and without alpha or paired-chain data the features that could be detected were limited. According to a later genetic analysis, donors in an Asian-associated ancestry cluster had fewer N-insertions in productive TCRs than the approximately 700-donor mean. According to a later analysis, parvovirus B19, influenza, CMV and Epstein-Barr virus appeared linked to several top co-occurrence clusters. The earlier analysis of some 540 of the donors excluded 15 to 20 rarely observed V segments, including chromosome 9 orphons, because counts were too low. The sequencing pipeline was judged likely to have produced a cluster of highly shared sequence variants as a technical artifact. A further reported finding was that TCR beta sequences accurately predicted the HLA-A and HLA-B alleles for most subjects in the first cohort. The authors suggested that the approach could potentially be extended to other disease states and immunological phenotypes. Correlated functional status among segregating V segments might be attributable to linkage disequilibrium, but an unknown experimental factor could not be ruled out. Most TCR sequences were seen in very few donors, while some public TCRs were found in many individuals. Presence/absence analyses assumed roughly uniform sequencing depth across donors, an assumption that may not hold. For the cohort, immune exposure information was limited to CMV serostatus.

A distance of 12 bases separates the germline ends of V and J, which lose 6 bases and 1 base respectively. From its cysteine to its phenylalanine, the CDR3 spans 14 amino acids. Only the CDR3 DNA stays, 42 bases, in frame from base 1. The germline V gene yields MNHNS for CDR1 and SASEGT for CDR2. The sample comprised PBMCs. This receptor was identified in a middle-aged man in good health and CMV-seropositive. Here the chain combines TRBV6-1 and TRBJ1-1, with a weak D call of TRBD1 (6 bases match). The nucleotides read TGTGCCAGCAGGAGGGACACGGAGAACACTGAAGCTTTCTTT. This encodes CASRRDTENTEAFF.